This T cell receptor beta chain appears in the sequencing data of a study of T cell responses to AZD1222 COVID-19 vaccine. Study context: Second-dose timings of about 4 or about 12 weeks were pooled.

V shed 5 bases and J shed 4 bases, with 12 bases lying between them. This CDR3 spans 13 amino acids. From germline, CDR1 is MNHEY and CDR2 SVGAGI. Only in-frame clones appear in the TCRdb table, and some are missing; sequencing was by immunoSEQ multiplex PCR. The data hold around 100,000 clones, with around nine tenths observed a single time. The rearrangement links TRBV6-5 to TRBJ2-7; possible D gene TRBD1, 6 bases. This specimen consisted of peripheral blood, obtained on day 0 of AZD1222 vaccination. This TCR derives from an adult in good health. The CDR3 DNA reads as TGTGCCAGCAGTACTGACAGGACTTACGAGCAGTACTTC. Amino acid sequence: CASSTDRTYEQYF.